These 23 T cell receptor beta chains were sequenced from one sample in a study of CD8+ T cells in alopecia areata. After isolation, RNA underwent reverse transcription to generate cDNA as the sequencing template. TCRdb's table, derived via immunoSEQ multiplex PCR, lists solely in-frame clones and lacks some. The sample lists 110,000 or so clones; 55% to 70% were seen once. Material for sequencing was CD4+ T cells sorted from blood. The receptors were sampled from a human donor in good health.

V and J are TRBV5-1 and TRBJ2-2, with 7 bases matching TRBD1. This CDR3 region has 18 residues. The V gene end was trimmed by 1 base and the J gene end by 1 base; junction bases not matched to a gene: 10. Germline V gene sequence: CDR1 SGHRS, CDR2 YFSETQ. The CDR3 DNA is TGCGCCAGCAGCTTGCGGGTCTCAGACAGGGTGAACACCGGGGAGCTGTTTTTT. As protein: CASSLRVSDRVNTGELFF.

The chain has TRBV29-1 and TRBJ2-5; TRBD2 aligns across 11 bases. With 4 bases clipped from V and 4 bases from J, the junction kept 2 bases outside the gene matches. The CDR3 sequence is 13 residues long. Germline CDR1 is SQVTM and CDR2 is ANQGSEA. The CDR3 nucleotides read TGCAGCGTTGGTGGACTAGCGGGAGAGACCCAGTACTTC. Translation: CSVGGLAGETQYF.

V gene TRBV5-1 combines with J gene TRBJ2-2, with TRBD1 matching 9 bases. V was pared by 4 bases and J by 4 bases, with 2 bases of the junction left unmatched. CDR1 and CDR2 from the germline V gene are SGHRS and YFSETQ. The CDR3 sequence is 14 residues long. In DNA, the CDR3 is TGCGCCAGCAGCGGGACAGGGTTCACCGGGGAGCTGTTTTTT. Translating gives CASSGTGFTGELFF.

This chain connects TRBV19 to TRBJ1-2; maybe TRBD1 (6 bases). V gave up 3 bases and J gave up 6 bases, with 14 bases separating them. This CDR3 comprises 14 residues. The germline V gene has CDR1 LNHDA and CDR2 SQIVND (reference sequence). The CDR3 loop is CASSIHRVGDGYTF. The CDR3 region has the DNA TGTGCCAGTAGTATCCACAGGGTCGGAGATGGCTACACCTTC.

This clone was seen once. The chain combines TRBV7-8 with TRBJ2-5; 13 nucleotides line up with TRBD2. Germline CDR1 is SGHVS and CDR2 is FQNEAQ. The ends lost 0 bases at V and 3 bases at J; junction bases unmatched: 1. This CDR3 comprises 16 residues. The DNA for the CDR3 is TGTGCCAGCAGCTTAGCCGGGACTAGCGGGGAAGAGACCCAGTACTTC. Translating it yields CASSLAGTSGEETQYF.

The chain uses TRBV4-1 and TRBJ1-2; D unclear. Germline-derived CDR1 and CDR2 are MGHRA and YSYEKL. The length of the CDR3 is 17 residues. Trimming removed 3 bases at V and 8 bases at J, with 25 bases between. The CDR3 DNA reads as TGCGCCAGCAGCCACCCCCTTGGCCCCCTCCACGAACGGGGCTACACCTTC. Translation gives CASSHPLGPLHERGYTF.

Turning to this clone: Other DNA variants within this sample encode the same CDR3. The chain recombines TRBV15 with TRBJ1-1; D is undetermined. Trimming cost V 0 bases and J 5 bases, with 4 bases left between them. CDR3 length equals 12 residues. Per the germline V gene, CDR1 is LNHNV and CDR2 is YYDKDF (reference sequence). CDR3 bases: TGTGCCACCAGCAGAGATGTAACTGAAGCTTTCTTT. Translation: CATSRDVTEAFF.

The genes are TRBV2 and TRBJ2-7; D is perhaps TRBD1 or TRBD2 (5 bases each). CDR1 is SNHLY and CDR2 is FYNNEI in the germline V gene. Deletions cut 8 bases from V and 6 bases from J, with 8 bases between. CDR3 length equals 10 residues. CDR3 in DNA: TGTGCCAGCGGGACCGCCGAGCAGTACTTC. This gives the protein CASGTAEQYF.

The chain carries TRBV4-2 and TRBJ2-7; D is unresolved. CDR1 is LGHNA, CDR2 YNFKEQ, per germline. The CDR3 extends over 12 amino acids. V was clipped by 3 bases and J by 0 bases, with 3 bases between them. The CDR3 protein is CASSQFSYEQYF. The CDR3 DNA reads as TGTGCCAGCAGCCAGTTCTCCTACGAGCAGTACTTC.

The chain recombines TRBV29-1 with TRBJ2-5, with TRBD2 matching over 7 bases. Trimming at V came to 6 bases and at J to 4 bases, leaving 5 bases not matched to a gene. Germline-derived CDR1 and CDR2 are SQVTM and ANQGSEA. This CDR3 comprises 12 residues. CDR3 in amino acids: CSVPSGGETQYF. Here the CDR3 DNA reads TGCAGCGTCCCTAGCGGCGGAGAGACCCAGTACTTC. Filled out from reference TRBV29-1 and TRBJ2-5, the complete variable domain reads SAVISQKPSRDICQRGTSLTIQCQVDSQVTMMFWYRQQPGQSLTLIATANQGSEATYESGFVIDKFPISRPNLTFSTLTVSNMSPEDSSIYLCSVPSGGETQYFGPGTRLLVL.

This clone was counted between two and nine times. V gene TRBV6-6 combines with J gene TRBJ2-7; unclear D gene. Germline assignment: CDR1 MNHNY and CDR2 SVGAGI (reference sequence). This CDR3 has 15 amino acids. V dropped 2 bases and J dropped 4 bases, with 15 bases sitting between them. Written as DNA, the CDR3 is TGTGCCAGCAGTTACGCGAATGTGGGTCTATACGAGCAGTACTTC. This gives the protein CASSYANVGLYEQYF.

This chain connects TRBV2 to TRBJ2-7; 7 positions match TRBD1. Germline V CDR1 and CDR2: SNHLY, FYNNEI. V lost 5 bases to trimming and J lost 1 base; unmatched junction nucleotides: 5. This CDR3 is built from 14 residues. As DNA, the CDR3 is TGTGCCAGCAGTCGTTCGGGACAGTCCTACGAGCAGTACTTC. Its translation is CASSRSGQSYEQYF.

The rearrangement links TRBV30 to TRBJ1-6; D gene uncertain. The germline V gene encodes CDR1 GTSNPN and CDR2 SVGIG (reference sequence). V lost 2 bases, J lost 6 bases, and 8 bases lay in between. The CDR3 consists of 13 residues. Written as DNA, the CDR3 is TGTGCCTGGAGTCCCTCGACTAATTCACCCCTCCACTTT. It specifies CAWSPSTNSPLHF.

About this clone itself: This CDR3 is also generated by other DNA sequences in the sample. The chain couples TRBV5-1 to TRBJ2-3; 9 positions agree with TRBD1. Germline values: CDR1 SGHRS, CDR2 YFSETQ. The CDR3 runs to 15 residues. V shed 2 bases, J shed 0 bases, and the junction held 1 base outside the gene matches. CDR3 in DNA: TGCGCCAGCAGCTTAGACAGGGGGAGCACAGATACGCAGTATTTT. Translation gives CASSLDRGSTDTQYF.

This clone appeared once. Other nucleotide sequences from this sample produce the same CDR3. V and J are TRBV29-1 and TRBJ2-5; TRBD2 matches at 8 bases. The germline gives CDR1 SQVTM, CDR2 ANQGSEA. The trim removed 3 bases at V and 4 bases at J, leaving 4 bases unmatched. The CDR3 sequence is 13 residues long. The CDR3: CSVEGAGVETQYF. CDR3 nucleotides: TGCAGCGTTGAGGGAGCGGGGGTAGAGACCCAGTACTTC.

The rearrangement links TRBV29-1 to TRBJ2-2; D is ambiguous. Per the germline V gene, CDR1 is SQVTM and CDR2 is ANQGSEA. Trimming removed 4 bases at V and 5 bases at J, with 5 bases between. This CDR3 has 11 residues. For the CDR3, the DNA is TGCAGCGTTGCGGTGACCGGGGAGCTGTTTTTT. It specifies CSVAVTGELFF.

The chain combines TRBV4-1 with TRBJ1-1; 9 nucleotides match TRBD1. The J segment lost 8 bases and the V segment lost 1 base, leaving 11 bases of the junction unmatched. Germline V CDR1 and CDR2: MGHRA, YSYEKL. This CDR3 has 16 amino acids. CDR3 coding DNA: TGCGCCAGCAGCCAAGGTAGGGGGACAGGGAAGGTCGAAGCTTTCTTT. This codes for CASSQGRGTGKVEAFF.

This sequence joins TRBV7-2 and TRBJ2-4; D gene unclear. CDR1 and CDR2 (germline): SGHTA, FQGNSA. Trimming cost V 3 bases and J 0 bases, with 12 bases left between them. This CDR3 is 16 amino acids long. CDR3 nucleotide sequence: TGTGCCAGCAGCTTGGCTTGGACGGCAGCCAAAAACATTCAGTACTTC. Translation gives CASSLAWTAAKNIQYF.

This clone was counted a single time. The chain links TRBV7-2 to TRBJ2-3, with a possible D match to TRBD1 (5 bases). Germline V CDR1 and CDR2: SGHTA, FQGNSA. With 4 bases removed from V and 6 bases from J, the gap between germline ends came to 14 bases. This CDR3 is 14 amino acids long. The CDR3 loop reads CASSSSYGADTQYF. CDR3 nucleotides: TGTGCCAGCAGCTCCTCTTATGGGGCCGATACGCAGTATTTT.

As regards this clone: Other DNA sequences in this sample translate to the same CDR3. The J gene is TRBJ2-3, the V gene TRBV7-2; D not resolved. Germline lookup yields CDR1 SGHTA and CDR2 FQGNSA. The ends were cut back, 3 bases at V and 4 bases at J, with 8 bases in the middle. The CDR3 is made up of 13 amino acids. In DNA form, the CDR3 reads TGTGCCAGCAGCTTCAGGCCGGCAGATACGCAGTATTTT. Translation gives CASSFRPADTQYF.

The gene calls are TRBV5-4 and TRBJ2-5, with unresolved D. The V gene lost 4 bases and the J gene lost 5 bases, with 15 bases spanning the gap. The length of the CDR3 is 14 residues. Germline assignment: CDR1 SGHNT and CDR2 YYREEE (reference sequence). CDR3 residues: CASSHAREGETQYF. The CDR3, as DNA: TGTGCCAGCAGCCACGCACGTGAAGGGGAGACCCAGTACTTC.

V is TRBV4-1 and J is TRBJ2-2; weak D call: TRBD2 (5 bases). V lost 1 base and J 5 bases, leaving 11 bases between the germline ends. The germline V gene encodes CDR1 MGHRA and CDR2 YSYEKL. The CDR3 contains 15 residues. The CDR3: CASSQADSITGELFF. The CDR3 DNA is TGCGCCAGCAGCCAAGCGGACTCCATTACCGGGGAGCTGTTTTTT.

The genes are TRBV5-4 and TRBJ2-1, with 7 nucleotides matching TRBD2. V shed 5 bases and J 1 base; nucleotides not matched to a gene: 9. The germline V gene encodes CDR1 SGHNT and CDR2 YYREEE (reference sequence). CDR3 length: 16 residues. CDR3 sequence reads: CASSETSGDSYNEQFF. In nucleotides, the CDR3 is TGTGCCAGCAGTGAAACCAGCGGGGATTCCTACAATGAGCAGTTCTTC.